This T cell receptor (beta chain) is from a study of shared T cell receptors in the human thymus. This table comes from immunoSEQ multiplex PCR, and its TCRdb copy is limited to in-frame clones, with some not included. The repertoire holds 700,000 to 750,000 clones, with over 75% as singletons. The germline V gene encodes CDR1 SGHKS and CDR2 YYEKEE (reference sequence). Trimming took off 0 bases at V and 6 bases at J, with 9 bases between the two ends. The CDR3 has 13 amino acids. Another study also made use of these data, one on human thymus T cells. That work adds: V and J gene usage appeared biased in thymic and blood repertoires.

The V and J genes are TRBV5-5 and TRBJ1-2; D is possibly TRBD1 (6 bases). The receptor was isolated from a girl less than two years old with a congenital heart defect. Sequencing was performed on thymocytes. CDR3 coding DNA: TGTGCCAGCAGCTTGGCTAACAGGGATGGCTACACCTTC. This codes for CASSLANRDGYTF.